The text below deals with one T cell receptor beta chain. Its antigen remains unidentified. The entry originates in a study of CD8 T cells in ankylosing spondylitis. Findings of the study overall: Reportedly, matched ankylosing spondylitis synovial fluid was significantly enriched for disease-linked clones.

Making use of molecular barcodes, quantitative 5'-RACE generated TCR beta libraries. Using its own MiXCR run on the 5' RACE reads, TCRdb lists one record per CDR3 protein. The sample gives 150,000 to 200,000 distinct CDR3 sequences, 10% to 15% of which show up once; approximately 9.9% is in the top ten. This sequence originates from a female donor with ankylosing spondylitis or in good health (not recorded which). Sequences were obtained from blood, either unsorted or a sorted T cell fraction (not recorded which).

CDR3 DNA: TGTGCCAGCACACCCCAAGGGGGCCATGAGCAGTTCTTC. Its translation is CASTPQGGHEQFF. This chain connects TRBV11-2 to TRBJ2-1; 7 bases are shared with TRBD1. After removal of 7 bases from V and 8 bases from J, the junction contained 8 bases not matched to a gene. CDR3 length equals 13 residues. Germline assignment: CDR1 SGHAT and CDR2 FQNNGV. Looking up the rest from reference TRBV11-2 and TRBJ2-1 gives the full variable domain: EAGVAQSPRYKIIEKRQSVAFWCNPISGHATLYWYQQILGQGPKLLIQFQNNGVVDDSQLPKDRFSAERLKGVDSTLKIQPAKLEDSAVYLCASTPQGGHEQFFGPGTRLTVL.